Given below is one T cell receptor beta chain in context. The data derive from a study of control samples from healthy donors and cancer patients. Some clones are missing from TCRdb's copy, which holds only in-frame ones; the method was immunoSEQ multiplex PCR. The sample holds about 150,000 clones, approximately 91% seen once. The CDR3 is 13 amino acids. J was trimmed by 7 bases and V by 4 bases; bases with no gene match: 4. Germline V gene sequence: CDR1 SEHNR, CDR2 FQNEAQ (reference sequence). V usage is TRBV7-9 and J usage is TRBJ1-2; TRBD1 agrees at 9 bases. The TCR was taken from a young man in good health. Input material: blood. Here the CDR3 DNA reads TGTGCCAGCAGCTGGGGACAGGGAGGTGGCTACACCTTC. It specifies CASSWGQGGGYTF.